The next 27 T cell receptor beta chains were all read from a single sample in a study of T cell repertoires in cytomegalovirus infection. Via MiXCR, TCRdb re-called the reads, giving one row per CDR3 protein. The sample consists of about 310,000 distinct CDR3 sequences, 15% to 20% of them appearing once. The sample taken for sequencing was PBMCs. The receptors were sampled from a human donor in good health (CMV status not recorded). Some clones in this sample may be carry-over from other donors' samples.

A few counts support this clonotype. The J gene is TRBJ1-2, the V gene TRBV12-3 or TRBV12-4; possible D gene TRBD1, 5 bases. V was pared by 5 bases and J by 4 bases, with 17 bases between. This CDR3 contains 15 residues. CDR3 residues: CASSDGTALSYGYTF. DNA for the CDR3: TGTGCCAGCAGTGATGGGACGGCGCTTAGCTATGGCTACACCTTC.

V and J are TRBV7-4 and TRBJ1-2; maybe TRBD1 (6 bases). This CDR3 has 13 amino acids. The germline V and J ends were trimmed by 5 bases and 4 bases, with 11 bases remaining between them. Looked up from germline, CDR1 is SGHVT and CDR2 is SQSDAQ. CDR3 protein: CASSPGGPYGYTF. The DNA for the CDR3 is TGTGCCAGCAGCCCTGGGGGGCCCTATGGCTACACCTTC.

This clonotype has at least ten counts. The CDR3, as DNA: TGCGCCAGCAGCCAATCCTCTTTGTCCGGTCAGCCCCAGCATTTT. Its protein product is CASSQSSLSGQPQHF. This sequence joins TRBV4-1 and TRBJ1-5, with no clear D. The V and J ends lost 2 bases and 6 bases respectively, with 14 bases between them. The germline V gene encodes CDR1 MGHRA and CDR2 YSYEKL. CDR3 length: 15 residues.

The CDR3 sequence is CASSIGTTWISSGNTIYF. CDR3 nucleotides: TGCGCCAGCAGCATCGGGACTACCTGGATAAGCTCTGGAAACACCATATATTTT. The V and J genes are TRBV5-1 and TRBJ1-3; D perhaps matches TRBD1 (5 bases). The CDR3 covers 18 residues. From germline, CDR1 is SGHRS and CDR2 YFSETQ. Trimming left V 4 bases short and J 0 bases short, with 20 bases between.

The rearrangement uses TRBV19 and TRBJ1-1; perhaps TRBD1 as D (6 bases). V lost 7 bases to trimming and J lost 1 base, with 16 bases between them. CDR1 is LNHDA, CDR2 SQIVND, per germline (reference sequence). The CDR3 consists of 15 residues. The CDR3 sequence: CASTQLTGPNTEAFF. CDR3 coding DNA: TGTGCCAGTACCCAATTAACAGGGCCGAACACTGAAGCTTTCTTT.

This clonotype came up many times. The chain uses TRBV11-2 and TRBJ1-1, with D maybe TRBD1 (5 bases). In germline, CDR1 is SGHAT, CDR2 FQNNGV. This CDR3 is built from 17 residues. The V gene lost 10 bases and the J gene lost 0 bases, with 24 bases spanning the gap. The CDR3 DNA reads as TGTGCCACCCGCCGAGGGGCCGCCTCCTACATGAACACTGAAGCTTTCTTT. Translating it yields CATRRGAASYMNTEAFF.

This clonotype was seen ten or more times. The CDR3: CASSVDWTSGNTIYF. The CDR3 DNA is TGTGCCAGCAGCGTCGACTGGACCTCTGGAAACACCATATATTTT. V is TRBV7-6 and J is TRBJ1-3; D uncertain. From germline, CDR1 is SGHVS and CDR2 FNYEAQ. The V gene lost 5 bases and the J gene lost 0 bases, with 11 bases spanning the gap. CDR3 length: 15 residues.

The rearrangement joins TRBV2 to TRBJ2-7; a weak D match, TRBD1 (5 bases). The V end lost 8 bases, the J end lost 2 bases, and 19 bases lay between the germline ends. The CDR3 consists of 15 residues. Germline V gives CDR1 SNHLY, CDR2 FYNNEI. This CDR3 reads CASWGLRYRTYEQYF. CDR3 nucleotide sequence: TGTGCCAGCTGGGGCCTTCGATACCGTACCTACGAGCAGTACTTC.

There are a few counts of this clonotype. The genes are TRBV10-2 and TRBJ2-1; D remains ambiguous. Trimming stripped 6 bases from V and 7 bases from J, with 13 bases between. The CDR3 sequence is 13 residues long. The germline gives CDR1 WSHSY, CDR2 SAAADI. This chain's CDR3 is CASRRSVANEQFF. In DNA, the CDR3 is TGCGCCAGCAGGAGGAGCGTTGCAAATGAGCAGTTCTTC.

This clonotype has more than one count but fewer than ten. The chain combines TRBV3-1 with TRBJ1-4, with D hard to call. The CDR3 is 12 residues long. With 4 bases removed from V and 8 bases from J, the gap between germline ends came to 8 bases. Germline V gene lookup returns CDR1 LGHDT and CDR2 YNNKEL (reference sequence). The CDR3 DNA reads TGTGCCAGCAGCCCCCCGGGCGAAAAACTGTTTTTT. As protein: CASSPPGEKLFF.

Only one count was recorded for this clonotype. V gene TRBV20-1 combines with J gene TRBJ2-3, with 7 bases matching TRBD2. Germline V gene data show CDR1 as DFQATT and CDR2 as SNEGSKA (reference sequence). This CDR3 spans 16 amino acids. V lost 1 base, J lost 5 bases, and 12 bases stayed unmatched. Written as DNA, the CDR3 is TGCAGTGCTAGAGCCCCATGGCGGGGGTTAGGAGATACGCAGTATTTT. Translating gives CSARAPWRGLGDTQYF.

This clonotype was observed a few times. The chain is built from TRBV5-4 and TRBJ2-2, with 7 bases aligning to TRBD2. CDR1 is SGHNT, CDR2 YYREEE, per germline (reference sequence). CDR3 length: 17 residues. Losses at the gene ends were 0 bases for V and 0 bases for J; bases not matched to a gene: 5. Here the CDR3 reads CASSLGPRGTNTGELFF. In nucleotides, the CDR3 is TGTGCCAGCAGCTTGGGACCGCGGGGGACGAACACCGGGGAGCTGTTTTTT.

This clonotype was counted ten times or more. V usage is TRBV7-2 and J usage is TRBJ1-1; D call uncertain. The V gene lost 4 bases and the J gene lost 1 base, with 25 bases spanning the gap. In germline, CDR1 is SGHTA, CDR2 FQGNSA. The CDR3 totals 19 residues. CDR3 sequence reads: CASSSRFPAKSMGNTEAFF. The DNA for the CDR3 is TGTGCCAGCAGCTCGCGATTCCCGGCCAAAAGCATGGGGAACACTGAAGCTTTCTTT.

This clonotype was observed a few times. V gene TRBV27 combines with J gene TRBJ2-3; D not certain. The CDR3 is 19 residues long. Germline-derived CDR1 and CDR2 are MNHEY and SMNVEV (reference sequence). The V end lost 0 bases, the J end lost 0 bases, and 19 bases lay between the germline ends. The DNA of the CDR3 is TGTGCCAGCAGTTTATCGGTTGGCGGTGGGATTGTGAGCACAGATACGCAGTATTTT. Encoded protein: CASSLSVGGGIVSTDTQYF.

This clonotype was seen a few times. This chain uses TRBV10-3 with TRBJ2-1, with no clear D. The V end was cut by 8 bases, the J end by 7 bases, with 9 bases between. This CDR3 has 11 residues. CDR1 ENHRY and CDR2 SYGVKD come from the germline V gene. The CDR3 DNA reads TGTGCCATCGGCCCTCGGAATGAGCAGTTCTTC. Protein product: CAIGPRNEQFF.

This clonotype was seen at least ten times. V usage is TRBV7-2 and J usage is TRBJ2-1; the D is unclear. The CDR3 covers 13 residues. Germline CDR1 SGHTA, CDR2 FQGNSA. Trimming left V 1 base short and J 8 bases short, with 9 bases between. CDR3 sequence (DNA): TGTGCCAGCAGCTTAGTTTGGGCGGATGAGCAGTTCTTC. It translates to CASSLVWADEQFF.

The CDR3 sequence: CATAPQQDTEAFF. The CDR3 DNA reads TGTGCCACCGCGCCTCAACAGGACACTGAAGCTTTCTTT. The chain couples TRBV6-5 to TRBJ1-1; perhaps TRBD1 as D (5 bases). V gave up 10 bases and J gave up 3 bases, with 15 bases separating them. CDR3 length: 13 residues. Per the germline V gene, CDR1 is MNHEY and CDR2 is SVGAGI.

The genes are TRBV20-1 and TRBJ1-4, with a tentative D call TRBD1 (6 bases). CDR1 and CDR2 (germline): DFQATT, SNEGSKA (reference sequence). V was clipped by 0 bases and J by 3 bases, with 11 bases between them. This CDR3 contains 15 residues. The CDR3 DNA is TGCAGTGCTAGAGATCCCCGGACAGCTAATGAAAAACTGTTTTTT. The encoded protein is CSARDPRTANEKLFF.

This sequence joins TRBV7-2 and TRBJ2-3; D call uncertain. V was pared by 2 bases and J by 0 bases, with 9 bases between. Looked up from germline, CDR1 is SGHTA and CDR2 is FQGNSA. This CDR3 spans 15 amino acids. The CDR3 DNA sequence: TGTGCCAGCAGCTTAACATGGGCTAGCACAGATACGCAGTATTTT. Translation gives CASSLTWASTDTQYF. The whole variable domain, filled in from reference TRBV7-2 and TRBJ2-3, reads GAGVSQSPSNKVTEKGKDVELRCDPISGHTALYWYRQSLGQGLEFLIYFQGNSAPDKSGLPSDRFSAERTGGSVSTLTIQRTQQEDSAVYLCASSLTWASTDTQYFGPGTRLTVL.

The CDR3, as DNA: TGTGCCAGCAGTTACTCGATCGGCCGGGCGGCTTTCTTT. Its translation: CASSYSIGRAAFF. The rearrangement joins TRBV6-5 to TRBJ1-1, with D unclear. V lost 0 bases and J 11 bases, leaving 13 bases between the germline ends. CDR3 size: 13 residues. Germline assignment: CDR1 MNHEY and CDR2 SVGAGI.

V is TRBV6-6 and J is TRBJ2-5; 9 nucleotides line up with TRBD1. The CDR3 spans 15 residues. V shed 5 bases, J shed 4 bases, and the junction held 8 bases outside the gene matches. Germline V gene data show CDR1 as MNHNY and CDR2 as SVGAGI (reference sequence). The CDR3 here is CASSREGQGGETQYF. Written as DNA, the CDR3 is TGTGCCAGCAGTCGAGAGGGACAGGGAGGAGAGACCCAGTACTTC.

This clonotype was counted at least ten times. The V call is TRBV7-8, the J call TRBJ2-3; no reliable D call. Per the germline V gene, CDR1 is SGHVS and CDR2 is FQNEAQ. The ends were cut back, 5 bases at V and 3 bases at J, with 12 bases in the middle. The CDR3 spans 14 residues. Here the CDR3 DNA reads TGTGCCAGCAGCCCCCTCGTAAATACAGATACGCAGTATTTT. This translates into CASSPLVNTDTQYF.

The chain employs TRBV5-4 and TRBJ1-5; tentatively, D is TRBD1 (6 bases). Germline-derived CDR1 and CDR2 are SGHNT and YYREEE (reference sequence). The CDR3 consists of 17 residues. Trimming pared 0 bases from V and 2 bases from J, leaving 15 bases between. The CDR3 spells CASSLGGGPQGNQPQHF. The CDR3 DNA reads TGTGCCAGCAGCTTGGGGGGGGGCCCCCAAGGCAATCAGCCCCAGCATTTT.

The chain links TRBV27 to TRBJ2-1; no clear D. The CDR3 totals 13 residues. V lost 3 bases to trimming and J lost 6 bases, with 9 bases between them. Germline CDR1 MNHEY, CDR2 SMNVEV (reference sequence). The CDR3 reads CASSFPTRNEQFF. The CDR3 DNA follows: TGTGCCAGCAGTTTTCCGACACGCAATGAGCAGTTCTTC.

The chain employs TRBV14 and TRBJ2-5; 14 bases match TRBD2. The CDR3 spans 19 residues. The germline V gene has CDR1 SGHDN and CDR2 FVKESK. Trimming at V came to 4 bases and at J to 0 bases, leaving 10 bases not matched to a gene. The CDR3 nucleotides are TGTGCCAGCAGCCGACTAGCGGGGGGGCCCGTCCGTTACCAAGAGACCCAGTACTTC. Translated, it gives CASSRLAGGPVRYQETQYF.

The chain recombines TRBV6-2 or TRBV6-3 with TRBJ2-3; D possibly corresponds to TRBD2 (7 bases). The germline V gene has CDR1 MNHEY and CDR2 SVGEGT. The CDR3 spans 18 residues. The V gene lost 6 bases and the J gene lost 4 bases, with 26 bases spanning the gap. CDR3 region: CASSEGSLLRGAADTQYF. In DNA, the CDR3 is TGTGCCAGCAGCGAGGGAAGCCTTCTTCGGGGGGCCGCAGATACGCAGTATTTT.

This clonotype was observed many times. The V gene is TRBV20-1, the J gene TRBJ2-6, with TRBD1 as a possible D gene (6 bases). CDR3 length: 17 residues. Germline V CDR1 and CDR2: DFQATT, SNEGSKA (reference sequence). Trimming left V 6 bases short and J 0 bases short, with 18 bases between. The CDR3 bases are TGCAGTGCGGACTCCGGGACATCATACTCTGGGGCCAACGTCCTGACTTTC. Translation: CSADSGTSYSGANVLTF.